A single sample is the source of the 25 T cell receptor beta chains below, sequenced in a study of cytomegalovirus exposure and HLA in healthy donors. Profiled with immunoSEQ multiplex PCR; TCRdb holds only in-frame clones, not every one. This table has roughly 48,000 clones, 85% to 95% appearing once. Material: PBMCs. Receptor source: a woman under 30 in good health and CMV-seropositive.

This rearrangement joins TRBV29-1 to TRBJ1-5, with D possibly TRBD1 on 6 matching bases. V gave up 3 bases and J gave up 0 bases, with 27 bases separating them. CDR3 size: 20 residues. CDR1 and CDR2 from the germline V gene are SQVTM and ANQGSEA. Here the CDR3 reads CSVDPRYRGATPDSNQPQHF. In DNA, the CDR3 is TGCAGCGTTGATCCCCGCTACCGGGGGGCCACCCCAGATAGCAATCAGCCCCAGCATTTT.

The genes are TRBV4-3 and TRBJ1-5; possibly TRBD1 for D (5 bases). Deletions cut 4 bases from V and 4 bases from J, with 11 bases between. CDR1 LGHNA and CDR2 YSLEER come from the germline V gene. The CDR3 has 14 residues. The CDR3 bases are TGCGCCAGCAGCCCAGACAGAGGGAATCAGCCCCAGCATTTT. Its translation is CASSPDRGNQPQHF.

The chain carries TRBV4-2 and TRBJ1-2, with a weak D call TRBD1 (5 bases). The CDR3 length is 15 residues. Germline V gene data show CDR1 as LGHNA and CDR2 as YNFKEQ. V was shortened by 2 bases and J by 8 bases, with 18 bases between the two germline ends. CDR3: CASSQTTGVPRGYTF. The CDR3 DNA reads as TGTGCCAGCAGCCAAACCACGGGGGTCCCAAGGGGCTACACCTTC.

The V gene is TRBV6-5, the J gene TRBJ2-1, with TRBD1 matching over 11 bases. The CDR3 covers 15 residues. CDR1 is MNHEY, CDR2 SVGAGI, per germline. V dropped 5 bases and J dropped 3; count of bases not matched to a gene: 3. CDR3 nucleotide sequence: TGTGCCAGCAGTGGGGGACAGGGGGGCTACAATGAGCAGTTCTTC. Protein product: CASSGGQGGYNEQFF.

This rearrangement joins TRBV19 to TRBJ2-7, with D possibly matching TRBD2 (6 bases). Germline CDR1 LNHDA, CDR2 SQIVND (reference sequence). The V and J ends lost 6 bases and 2 bases respectively, with 8 bases between them. This CDR3 comprises 12 residues. CDR3 sequence: CASRGLAYEQYF. In nucleotides, the CDR3 is TGTGCCAGTAGGGGACTTGCCTACGAGCAGTACTTC.

V and J are TRBV28 and TRBJ2-7, with D perhaps matching TRBD2 (6 bases). CDR3 length equals 14 residues. Deletions cut 5 bases from V and 1 base from J, with 12 bases between. The V gene's germline CDR1 is MDHEN and CDR2 SYDVKM. CDR3 region: CASSRAGNSYEQYF. The CDR3 DNA sequence: TGTGCCAGCAGTCGGGCGGGGAATTCCTACGAGCAGTACTTC.

The CDR3, as DNA: TGTGCCTGGAGTGTCAACGGGGAGCTGTTTTTT. It translates to CAWSVNGELFF. This chain joins TRBV30 and TRBJ2-2; D gene ambiguous. Germline CDR1 is GTSNPN and CDR2 is SVGIG (reference sequence). The V and J ends lost 0 bases and 7 bases respectively, with 3 bases between them. The CDR3 is made up of 11 amino acids.

The chain is built from TRBV19 and TRBJ1-1; no reliable D call. The CDR3 has 13 residues. Germline CDR1 LNHDA, CDR2 SQIVND (reference sequence). V shed 3 bases and J shed 5 bases, with 10 bases lying between them. CDR3 nucleotide sequence: TGTGCCAGTAGTATCGGGGTGGGGACTGAAGCTTTCTTT. Residues: CASSIGVGTEAFF. Based on the CDR3 plus reference TRBV19 and TRBJ1-1, the full variable domain is DGGITQSPKYLFRKEGQNVTLSCEQNLNHDAMYWYRQDPGQGLRLIYYSQIVNDFQKGDIAEGYSVSREKKESFPLTVTSAQKNPTAFYLCASSIGVGTEAFFGQGTRLTVV.

This clone was counted once. The chain carries TRBV4-1 and TRBJ2-1; TRBD2 is a possible D gene (5 bases). Germline CDR1 is MGHRA and CDR2 is YSYEKL. The CDR3 runs to 15 residues. V lost 0 bases and J lost 4, with 10 bases in between. This chain's CDR3 is CASSQDLREYNEQFF. The CDR3 DNA reads TGCGCCAGCAGCCAAGATCTGAGGGAATACAATGAGCAGTTCTTC.

This chain links TRBV28 with TRBJ2-1; D is ambiguous. V was trimmed by 6 bases and J by 4 bases, leaving 13 bases between them. The CDR3 is made up of 14 amino acids. CDR1 and CDR2 (germline): MDHEN, SYDVKM. The CDR3 sequence: CASRHRQEYNEQFF. In nucleotides, the CDR3 is TGTGCCAGCAGACACCGCCAGGAATACAATGAGCAGTTCTTC.

The V gene is TRBV9, the J gene TRBJ2-3; maybe TRBD1 (6 bases). The CDR3 extends over 14 amino acids. The ends were cut back, 0 bases at V and 3 bases at J, with 8 bases in the middle. Per germline, CDR1 SGDLS and CDR2 YYNGEE. The CDR3 DNA is TGTGCCAGCAGCGTAGCTACAGGGACAGATACGCAGTATTTT. This translates into CASSVATGTDTQYF.

The chain combines TRBV11-3 with TRBJ2-2; D might be TRBD1 (6 bases). Germline V CDR1 and CDR2: SGHNT, YENEEA. V gave up 1 base and J gave up 1 base, with 16 bases separating them. This CDR3 spans 18 amino acids. In DNA, the CDR3 is TGTGCCAGCAGCTTAGGGCAGGGGCCAATGAGGAACACCGGGGAGCTGTTTTTT. Translating it yields CASSLGQGPMRNTGELFF. Full variable domain (remainder filled in from reference TRBV11-3 and TRBJ2-2): EAGVVQSPRYKIIEKKQPVAFWCNPISGHNTLYWYLQNLGQGPELLIRYENEEAVDDSQLPKDRFSAERLKGVDSTLKIQPAELGDSAVYLCASSLGQGPMRNTGELFFGEGSRLTVL.

This clone has more than one count but fewer than ten. Other DNA sequences in this specimen translate into the identical CDR3. The chain employs TRBV6-5 and TRBJ1-1; no clear D. Trimming removed 2 bases from V and 1 base from J, with 5 bases in between. CDR1 and CDR2 (germline): MNHEY, SVGAGI. This CDR3 has 13 residues. CDR3 region: CASSYGRNTEAFF. The CDR3, as DNA: TGTGCCAGCAGTTACGGGAGGAACACTGAAGCTTTCTTT.

This sequence joins TRBV10-3 and TRBJ1-4; 9 bases align to TRBD1. This CDR3 spans 15 amino acids. J was trimmed by 7 bases and V by 2 bases; bases with no gene match: 5. Germline assignment: CDR1 ENHRY and CDR2 SYGVKD. The CDR3: CAISENTGGREKLFF. CDR3 nucleotides: TGTGCCATCAGTGAGAATACAGGGGGCCGTGAAAAACTGTTTTTT.

The chain carries TRBV19 and TRBJ2-3, with D perhaps TRBD2 (5 bases). Germline CDR1 LNHDA, CDR2 SQIVND (reference sequence). V was pared by 3 bases and J by 4 bases, with 17 bases between. The CDR3 extends over 16 amino acids. In DNA form, the CDR3 reads TGTGCCAGTAGTATCGGTCTGGGAGCGTGGGCAGATACGCAGTATTTT. Amino acid sequence: CASSIGLGAWADTQYF.

The chain combines TRBV6-5 with TRBJ2-5, with D perhaps TRBD1 (6 bases). From germline, CDR1 is MNHEY and CDR2 SVGAGI. The CDR3 extends over 13 amino acids. Trimming shortened V by 6 bases and J by 6 bases, and 14 bases separated the two germline ends. The CDR3: CASSFRGQKTQYF. The CDR3 region has the DNA TGTGCCAGCAGCTTCAGGGGCCAGAAGACCCAGTACTTC.

The rearrangement joins TRBV11-3 to TRBJ2-1; 7 bases match TRBD1. This CDR3 region has 15 residues. The trim removed 4 bases at V and 3 bases at J, leaving 6 bases unmatched. CDR1 SGHNT and CDR2 YENEEA come from the germline V gene. This CDR3 reads CASSSRQGSYNEQFF. CDR3 coding DNA: TGTGCCAGCAGCTCTCGACAGGGCAGCTACAATGAGCAGTTCTTC. The full variable domain, rest sourced from reference TRBV11-3 and TRBJ2-1, is EAGVVQSPRYKIIEKKQPVAFWCNPISGHNTLYWYLQNLGQGPELLIRYENEEAVDDSQLPKDRFSAERLKGVDSTLKIQPAELGDSAVYLCASSSRQGSYNEQFFGPGTRLTVL.

The V call is TRBV19, the J call TRBJ2-5, with 8 bases fitting TRBD1. The CDR3 consists of 17 residues. Per germline, CDR1 LNHDA and CDR2 SQIVND (reference sequence). J gave up 1 base and V 5 bases, and 12 bases lay outside the gene matches. CDR3 in amino acids: CASSGGRGRGVQETQYF. CDR3 bases: TGTGCCAGTAGTGGTGGCAGGGGGCGCGGGGTCCAAGAGACCCAGTACTTC.

The rearrangement uses TRBV6-5 and TRBJ2-1, with TRBD2 identical over 11 bases. Germline loops: CDR1 MNHEY, CDR2 SVGAGI. V was pared by 6 bases and J by 9 bases, with 10 bases of the junction left unmatched. This CDR3 is 15 amino acids long. This CDR3 reads CASSHGTSGGGEQFF. The DNA for the CDR3 is TGTGCCAGCAGCCACGGGACTAGCGGAGGGGGTGAGCAGTTCTTC.

The rearrangement links TRBV6-1 to TRBJ1-4; 7 positions match TRBD1. Germline V gene sequence: CDR1 MNHNS, CDR2 SASEGT. The CDR3 length is 13 residues. V shed 7 bases, J shed 11 bases, and the junction held 10 bases outside the gene matches. Written as DNA, the CDR3 is TGTGCCAGCACCGATAGACAGGGCTGGAAACTGTTTTTT. Its protein is CASTDRQGWKLFF.

The rearrangement joins TRBV6-1 to TRBJ2-7, with D hard to call. Germline lookup yields CDR1 MNHNS and CDR2 SASEGT. Trimming took 2 bases from V and 0 from J, leaving 11 bases between them. The CDR3 loop spans 15 amino acids. The CDR3, as DNA: TGTGCCAGCAGTGAAAGGCAGGCCGGCTCCTACGAGCAGTACTTC. Protein product: CASSERQAGSYEQYF.

The chain joins TRBV11-2 to TRBJ2-7; the match to TRBD2 covers 12 bases. CDR1 and CDR2 from the germline V gene are SGHAT and FQNNGV. Trimming removed 1 base from V and 4 bases from J; junction bases left unmatched: 2. This CDR3 is 15 amino acids long. Here the CDR3 reads CASSLGLAGVYEQYF. CDR3 nucleotide sequence: TGTGCCAGCAGCTTAGGACTAGCGGGAGTGTACGAGCAGTACTTC.

DNA for the CDR3: TGCGCCAGCAGTGCCGCGAGGACAGGGGGCGAAAAACTGTTTTTT. This codes for CASSAARTGGEKLFF. This chain uses TRBV10-1 with TRBJ1-4, with 11 bases that match TRBD1. The CDR3 is 15 amino acids. J lost 8 bases, V lost 4 bases, and 6 bases had no gene match. CDR1 is WNHNN, CDR2 SYGVQD, per germline (reference sequence).

This clone is a singleton in its sample. The V gene is TRBV10-3, the J gene TRBJ2-1, with D unresolved. The CDR3 has 12 amino acids. V lost 3 bases and J lost 9, with 9 bases in between. Germline V gene sequence: CDR1 ENHRY, CDR2 SYGVKD. This chain's CDR3 is CAISDGRGEQFF. In nucleotides, the CDR3 is TGTGCCATCAGTGATGGGCGTGGTGAGCAGTTCTTC.

There are a few counts of this clone. J is TRBJ1-1 and V is TRBV30; the D gene is possibly TRBD1 (5 bases). Trimming removed 3 bases at V and 4 bases at J, with 12 bases between. The V gene's germline CDR1 is GTSNPN and CDR2 SVGIG (reference sequence). This CDR3 spans 13 amino acids. CDR3 residues: CAWRQGGGTEAFF. In DNA form, the CDR3 reads TGTGCCTGGAGGCAGGGAGGTGGCACTGAAGCTTTCTTT.